These 19 T cell receptor beta chains were all obtained from the same sample, sequenced in a study of cytotoxic CD8 clonotypes in ibrutinib-treated CLL. Libraries were prepared by immunoSEQ multiplex PCR; TCRdb keeps only in-frame clonotypes and omits some of them. The sample carries about 84,000 clones, roughly 86% recorded once. Sequencing was performed on PBMCs, taken before ibrutinib treatment. These receptors all stem from a human donor with chronic lymphocytic leukemia.

V is TRBV28 and J is TRBJ1-1; D perhaps matches TRBD1 (6 bases). This CDR3 spans 14 amino acids. Germline V gene data show CDR1 as MDHEN and CDR2 as SYDVKM. V shed 3 bases and J shed 4 bases, with 12 bases lying between them. CDR3 coding DNA: TGTGCCAGCAGTTTTCAGGGGCGAGGCACTGAAGCTTTCTTT. It specifies CASSFQGRGTEAFF.

The chain recombines TRBV28 with TRBJ1-5, with 11 nucleotides matching TRBD1. Trimming cost V 6 bases and J 9 bases; bases outside gene matches: 7. The germline CDR1 and CDR2 sequences are MDHEN and SYDVKM. The CDR3 is 14 amino acids. The CDR3 bases are TGTGCCAGCAGGTGGGACAGGGGGATTCTGCCCCAGCATTTT. It translates to CASRWDRGILPQHF.

This clone has a single count. CDR3 bases: TGTGCCAGCAGTACTAGCGGGACATCATCGGATACGCAGTATTTT. This encodes CASSTSGTSSDTQYF. The chain uses TRBV6-5 and TRBJ2-3, with TRBD2 identical over 10 bases. The junction had 8 bases not matched to a gene; V was cut back by 5 bases and J by 6 bases. Per the germline V gene, CDR1 is MNHEY and CDR2 is SVGAGI. The CDR3 totals 15 residues.

The genes are TRBV7-9 and TRBJ2-7, with D possibly matching TRBD1 (5 bases). Trimming left V 5 bases short and J 1 base short, with 12 bases between. This CDR3 comprises 14 residues. CDR1 and CDR2 (germline): SEHNR, FQNEAQ (reference sequence). CDR3 loop: CASSPWGSSYEQYF. The DNA for the CDR3 is TGTGCCAGCAGCCCGTGGGGCTCGTCCTACGAGCAGTACTTC.

The chain recombines TRBV7-6 with TRBJ2-3, with 13 bases that match TRBD2. The CDR3 extends over 18 amino acids. With 3 bases clipped from V and 9 bases from J, the junction kept 15 bases outside the gene matches. Germline V gene data show CDR1 as SGHVS and CDR2 as FNYEAQ. The CDR3 reads CASSFVGLAGSIGGTQYF. CDR3 in DNA: TGTGCCAGCAGCTTCGTGGGACTAGCGGGATCCATCGGAGGCACGCAGTATTTT.

This clone was observed a single time. This chain connects TRBV19 to TRBJ1-1; the D is unclear. There are 13 residues in the CDR3. V lost 7 bases and J lost 4, with 13 bases in between. Germline V CDR1 and CDR2: LNHDA, SQIVND (reference sequence). The CDR3 DNA reads as TGTGCCAGTATTGGGGATTTGGGCACTGAAGCTTTCTTT. Encoded protein: CASIGDLGTEAFF.

The chain combines TRBV29-1 with TRBJ1-4, with no clear D. Germline V gives CDR1 SQVTM, CDR2 ANQGSEA. V was shortened by 7 bases and J by 5 bases, with 11 bases between the two germline ends. The CDR3 is 12 residues long. The DNA for the CDR3 is TGCAGCGCGCGCGGTCGAAATGAAAAACTGTTTTTT. Residues: CSARGRNEKLFF. Full variable domain (outside the CDR3, taken from reference TRBV29-1 and TRBJ1-4): SAVISQKPSRDICQRGTSLTIQCQVDSQVTMMFWYRQQPGQSLTLIATANQGSEATYESGFVIDKFPISRPNLTFSTLTVSNMSPEDSSIYLCSARGRNEKLFFGSGTQLSVL.

The chain combines TRBV27 with TRBJ2-5; 8 bases agree with TRBD1. CDR1 and CDR2 (germline): MNHEY, SMNVEV (reference sequence). The CDR3 sequence is 15 residues long. The V segment lost 6 bases and the J segment 1 base; nucleotides outside the gene matches: 7. The DNA of the CDR3 is TGTGCCAGCAGACCCGAAGGGACAGGCCAAGAGACCCAGTACTTC. Translated: CASRPEGTGQETQYF.

This rearrangement joins TRBV4-1 to TRBJ1-2; 7 positions match TRBD1. The CDR3 runs 16 residues. Germline lookup yields CDR1 MGHRA and CDR2 YSYEKL. The J segment lost 4 bases and the V segment lost 2 bases, leaving 10 bases of the junction unmatched. CDR3 nucleotide sequence: TGCGCCAGCAGCCAAATTTTAAGGGGGCGAGGCTATGGCTACACCTTC. Its protein is CASSQILRGRGYGYTF.

This chain connects TRBV19 to TRBJ2-4, with D uncertain. Trimming left V 4 bases short and J 0 bases short, with 10 bases between. Germline V gene lookup returns CDR1 LNHDA and CDR2 SQIVND (reference sequence). The CDR3 consists of 15 residues. CDR3 amino acids: CASSTRSLAKNIQYF. CDR3 coding DNA: TGTGCCAGTAGTACCAGGTCTTTAGCCAAAAACATTCAGTACTTC. Filled out from reference TRBV19 and TRBJ2-4, the complete variable domain reads DGGITQSPKYLFRKEGQNVTLSCEQNLNHDAMYWYRQDPGQGLRLIYYSQIVNDFQKGDIAEGYSVSREKKESFPLTVTSAQKNPTAFYLCASSTRSLAKNIQYFGAGTRLSVL.

V is TRBV2 and J is TRBJ2-1, with D possibly TRBD2 on 5 matching bases. The V gene's germline CDR1 is SNHLY and CDR2 FYNNEI. CDR3 length equals 15 residues. V lost 6 bases and J lost 10, with 22 bases in between. The CDR3 DNA sequence: TGTGCCAGCAGGATTAGCGCGTGGTTCCAGGACGAGCAGTTCTTC. Translated, it gives CASRISAWFQDEQFF.

The chain has TRBV5-6 and TRBJ1-1; 7 bases are shared with TRBD1. The CDR3 has 15 residues. Per the germline V gene, CDR1 is SGHDT and CDR2 is YYEEEE. Trimming at V came to 3 bases and at J to 0 bases, leaving 5 bases not matched to a gene. The chain's CDR3 is CASSWGDSMNTEAFF. CDR3 coding DNA: TGTGCCAGCAGCTGGGGGGACAGCATGAACACTGAAGCTTTCTTT. The entire variable domain, with the rest obtained from reference TRBV5-6 and TRBJ1-1, is as follows: DAGVTQSPTHLIKTRGQQVTLRCSPKSGHDTVSWYQQALGQGPQFIFQYYEEEERQRGNFPDRFSGHQFPNYSSELNVNALLLGDSALYLCASSWGDSMNTEAFFGQGTRLTVV.

This chain links TRBV30 with TRBJ2-7; D perhaps matches TRBD1 (6 bases). Per germline, CDR1 GTSNPN and CDR2 SVGIG (reference sequence). The V and J ends lost 0 bases and 7 bases respectively, with 13 bases between them. The CDR3 length is 13 residues. This CDR3 is CAWSVHRAREQYF. CDR3 bases: TGTGCCTGGAGTGTACACAGGGCGCGTGAGCAGTACTTC.

This rearrangement joins TRBV30 to TRBJ2-5; TRBD2 matches at 7 bases. This CDR3 contains 12 residues. Germline-derived CDR1 and CDR2 are GTSNPN and SVGIG (reference sequence). J gave up 4 bases and V 2 bases, and 1 base lay outside the gene matches. For the CDR3, the DNA is TGTGCCTGGAGTCCGGGGGGAGAGACCCAGTACTTC. It is translated as CAWSPGGETQYF.

The V and J genes are TRBV5-1 and TRBJ2-5, with TRBD2 matching over 8 bases. V dropped 4 bases and J dropped 4; count of bases not matched to a gene: 6. The CDR3 runs 14 residues. CDR1 and CDR2 from the germline V gene are SGHRS and YFSETQ. CDR3 region: CASSSGGPGETQYF. CDR3 DNA: TGCGCCAGCAGCAGCGGGGGTCCAGGAGAGACCCAGTACTTC.

This clone was seen more than once but under ten times. The CDR3, as DNA: TGTGCCTGGAGTGAGGGGGTCGAGCAGTACTTC. Its translation is CAWSEGVEQYF. The rearrangement uses TRBV30 and TRBJ2-7, with a weak D call TRBD1 (6 bases). Germline V gene data show CDR1 as GTSNPN and CDR2 as SVGIG (reference sequence). V was pared by 1 base and J by 6 bases, with 7 bases between. This CDR3 has 11 amino acids.

This chain joins TRBV29-1 and TRBJ1-5; D possibly corresponds to TRBD1 (5 bases). Germline-derived CDR1 and CDR2 are SQVTM and ANQGSEA. The CDR3 loop spans 14 amino acids. V was trimmed by 4 bases and J by 7 bases, leaving 17 bases between them. As DNA, the CDR3 is TGCAGCGTTGGCCGCCAGGGTGGTAGGCAGCCCCAGCATTTT. Protein sequence: CSVGRQGGRQPQHF.

The chain joins TRBV4-1 to TRBJ1-4; maybe TRBD1 (5 bases). From germline, CDR1 is MGHRA and CDR2 YSYEKL. The CDR3 is 13 amino acids. V was clipped by 6 bases and J by 6 bases, with 11 bases between them. CDR3 loop: CASRRQQHEKLFF. The CDR3 coding sequence is TGCGCCAGCAGACGACAGCAGCATGAAAAACTGTTTTTT.

The chain carries TRBV5-4 and TRBJ1-4; D is unresolved. The CDR3 runs to 17 residues. V lost 0 bases and J 5 bases, leaving 17 bases between the germline ends. Germline V CDR1 and CDR2: SGHNT, YYREEE (reference sequence). In nucleotides, the CDR3 is TGTGCCAGCAGCTTGGGAGGGTCCATCGGTACGAATGAAAAACTGTTTTTT. It encodes CASSLGGSIGTNEKLFF.